This T cell receptor beta chain was obtained from a study of memory CD4+ T cells and cytomegalovirus serostatus. Background on the study: Of the healthy Belgian adults, fewer than 10 were CMV seropositive and about 24 seronegative.

The assay was immunoSEQ multiplex PCR, and TCRdb's table has in-frame clones only and misses some. The sample consists of approximately 74,000 clones, around 76% of them appearing once. Single viable CD3+CD4+CD8-CD45RO+ cells were sorted as the memory CD4+ T cells. Germline assignment: CDR1 SGHTA and CDR2 FQGNSA. The CDR3 is made up of 15 amino acids. Trimming took 5 bases from V and 0 from J, leaving 13 bases between them. The rearrangement uses TRBV7-2 and TRBJ1-2; D unresolved. This receptor was obtained from an adult in good health and CMV-seropositive. Sequencing was done on a sample of memory CD4+ T cells from blood. CDR3 region: CASSVTSTANYGYTF. CDR3 nucleotide sequence: TGTGCCAGCAGCGTGACATCTACAGCTAACTATGGCTACACCTTC.